The 13 T cell receptor beta chains below come from one sample, sequenced in a study of CD8 T cells in ankylosing spondylitis. TCRdb passed the 5' RACE reads through MiXCR, listing each CDR3 protein once. This table holds 350,000 or so distinct CDR3 sequences, 14% to 15% found once. Sequencing was done on a sample of blood, either unsorted or a sorted T cell fraction (not recorded which). The receptors were gathered from a male donor with ankylosing spondylitis or in good health (not recorded which).

This sequence joins TRBV20-1 and TRBJ2-1; D is ambiguous. The germline CDR1 and CDR2 sequences are DFQATT and SNEGSKA (reference sequence). V lost 0 bases to trimming and J lost 6 bases, with 3 bases between them. CDR3 length equals 11 residues. CDR3 amino acids: CSAREGNEQFF. The CDR3 DNA sequence: TGCAGTGCTAGAGAGGGCAATGAGCAGTTCTTC.

This clonotype was found many times. The chain links TRBV12-3 or TRBV12-4 to TRBJ2-1; the D gene is possibly TRBD2 (6 bases). The CDR3 is 14 residues long. V lost 3 bases and J lost 5, with 11 bases in between. This CDR3 is CASSFGLANNEQFF. Here the CDR3 DNA reads TGTGCCAGCAGTTTTGGCCTAGCGAACAATGAGCAGTTCTTC.

The chain combines TRBV29-1 with TRBJ1-4, with D possibly TRBD1 on 5 matching bases. CDR3 length equals 17 residues. The germline CDR1 and CDR2 sequences are SQVTM and ANQGSEA. CDR3 DNA sequence: TGCAGATGTGAGTCGGGACCGGGAGATTCGAGGTGGGAAAAACTGTTTTTT. This gives the protein CRCESGPGDSRWEKLFF.

This clonotype was counted only a few times. This rearrangement joins TRBV5-1 to TRBJ2-5; 8 bases are a match to TRBD2. CDR1 and CDR2 from the germline V gene are SGHRS and YFSETQ. CDR3 size: 13 residues. J gave up 5 bases and V 4 bases, and 4 bases lay outside the gene matches. The CDR3 reads CASSTPGGETQYF. DNA of the CDR3: TGCGCCAGCAGCACCCCGGGAGGGGAGACCCAGTACTTC.

This clonotype was counted only a few times. A read error may produce the germline difference seen at one junction end. The chain couples TRBV29-1 to TRBJ1-2, with TRBD1 matching 10 bases. There are 15 residues in the CDR3. Germline values: CDR1 SQVTM, CDR2 ANQGSEA. The CDR3 here is CSVEGLDRGNYGYTF. The CDR3 DNA is TGCAGCGTCGAAGGCTTGGACAGGGGGAACTATGGCTACACCTTC.

This clonotype has just a few counts. The rearrangement joins TRBV7-2 to TRBJ1-1, with D perhaps TRBD1 (5 bases). This CDR3 spans 13 amino acids. The ends were cut back, 5 bases at V and 4 bases at J, with 11 bases in the middle. From germline, CDR1 is SGHTA and CDR2 FQGNSA. The CDR3 DNA is TGTGCCAGCAGCGGACAACGGGGCACTGAAGCTTTCTTT. This translates into CASSGQRGTEAFF. Full variable domain (missing parts from reference TRBV7-2 and TRBJ1-1): GAGVSQSPSNKVTEKGKDVELRCDPISGHTALYWYRQSLGQGLEFLIYFQGNSAPDKSGLPSDRFSAERTGGSVSTLTIQRTQQEDSAVYLCASSGQRGTEAFFGQGTRLTVV.

A few counts support this clonotype. This rearrangement joins TRBV28 to TRBJ1-5, with TRBD1 as a possible D gene (5 bases). Germline values: CDR1 MDHEN, CDR2 SYDVKM. V was shortened by 3 bases and J by 5 bases, with 26 bases between the two germline ends. CDR3 length equals 19 residues. This CDR3 is CASSLSPGLGSIGDQPQHF. CDR3 sequence (DNA): TGTGCCAGCAGTTTGTCCCCGGGACTGGGGTCAATAGGGGATCAGCCCCAGCATTTT.

This chain's CDR3 is CAILVPNGRGGNTIYF. The CDR3 DNA sequence: TGTGCCATCTTGGTCCCGAACGGGCGAGGAGGAAACACCATATATTTT. This chain links TRBV10-3 with TRBJ1-3; D gene ambiguous. V was cut by 8 bases and J by 4 bases, with 21 bases left in between. The germline CDR1 and CDR2 sequences are ENHRY and SYGVKD. This CDR3 spans 16 amino acids.

The chain is built from TRBV20-1 and TRBJ2-1, with 11 bases fitting TRBD2. There are 14 residues in the CDR3. The germline V gene encodes CDR1 DFQATT and CDR2 SNEGSKA (reference sequence). The junction had 8 bases not matched to a gene; V was cut back by 6 bases and J by 7 bases. CDR3 residues: CSAQFASGRNEQFF. The CDR3 DNA is TGCAGTGCCCAGTTTGCTAGCGGGAGGAATGAGCAGTTCTTC.

This clonotype has a single count. This chain links TRBV5-6 with TRBJ2-5; D could derive from TRBD1 or TRBD2 (6 bases each). Germline-derived CDR1 and CDR2 are SGHDT and YYEEEE. The CDR3 has 15 residues. Trimming stripped 4 bases from V and 5 bases from J, with 18 bases between. The CDR3 protein is CASSRGQVVRETQYF. For the CDR3, the DNA is TGTGCCAGCAGCCGGGGGCAGGTAGTTAGGGAGACCCAGTACTTC.

The V call is TRBV20-1, the J call TRBJ2-3; D unresolved. From germline, CDR1 is DFQATT and CDR2 SNEGSKA (reference sequence). This CDR3 spans 11 amino acids. Trimming took 4 bases from V and 10 from J, leaving 12 bases between them. This chain's CDR3 is CSATPFGSQYF. CDR3 DNA sequence: TGCAGTGCTACACCATTCGGCTCGCAGTATTTT.

This clonotype has more than one count but fewer than ten. This sequence joins TRBV25-1 and TRBJ1-1, with D uncertain. The ends were cut back, 3 bases at V and 4 bases at J, with 6 bases in the middle. The CDR3 has 12 amino acids. Germline CDR1 MGHDK, CDR2 SYGVNS. The DNA of the CDR3 is TGTGCCAGCAGTGATTGGGTCACTGAAGCTTTCTTT. This gives the protein CASSDWVTEAFF.

The sample holds a few counts of this clonotype. The V and J genes are TRBV10-3 and TRBJ2-3, with D possibly called TRBD1 or TRBD2 (5 bases each). V gave up 3 bases and J gave up 3 bases, with 10 bases separating them. The CDR3 is 14 amino acids. From germline, CDR1 is ENHRY and CDR2 SYGVKD. The CDR3 region has the DNA TGTGCCATCAGTGAAAGAGGGGATACAGATACGCAGTATTTT. It codes for CAISERGDTDTQYF.